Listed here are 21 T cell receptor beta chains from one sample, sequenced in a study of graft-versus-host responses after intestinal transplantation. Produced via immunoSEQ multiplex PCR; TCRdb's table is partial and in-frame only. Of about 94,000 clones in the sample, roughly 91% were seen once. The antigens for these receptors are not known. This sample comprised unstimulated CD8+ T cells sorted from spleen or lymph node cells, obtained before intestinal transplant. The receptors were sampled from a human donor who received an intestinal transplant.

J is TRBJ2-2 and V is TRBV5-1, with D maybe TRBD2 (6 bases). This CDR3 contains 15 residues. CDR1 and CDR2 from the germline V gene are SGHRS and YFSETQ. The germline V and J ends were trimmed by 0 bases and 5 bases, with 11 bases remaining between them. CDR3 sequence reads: CASSLDGGGTGELFF. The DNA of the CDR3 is TGCGCCAGCAGCTTGGACGGAGGAGGGACCGGGGAGCTGTTTTTT.

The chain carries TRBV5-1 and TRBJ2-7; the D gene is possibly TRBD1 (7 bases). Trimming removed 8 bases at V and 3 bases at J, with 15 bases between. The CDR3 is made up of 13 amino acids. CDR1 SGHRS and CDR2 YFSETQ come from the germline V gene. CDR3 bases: TGCGCCAGTTCAGGGGGGAGCTTCTACGAGCAGTACTTC. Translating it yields CASSGGSFYEQYF.

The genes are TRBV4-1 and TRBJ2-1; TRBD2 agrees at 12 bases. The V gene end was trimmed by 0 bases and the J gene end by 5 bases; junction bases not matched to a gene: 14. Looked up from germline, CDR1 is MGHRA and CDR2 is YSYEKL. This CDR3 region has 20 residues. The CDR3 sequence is CASSQDSGGLLAGGHNEQFF. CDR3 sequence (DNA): TGCGCCAGCAGCCAAGATTCGGGAGGGCTACTAGCGGGAGGCCACAATGAGCAGTTCTTC.

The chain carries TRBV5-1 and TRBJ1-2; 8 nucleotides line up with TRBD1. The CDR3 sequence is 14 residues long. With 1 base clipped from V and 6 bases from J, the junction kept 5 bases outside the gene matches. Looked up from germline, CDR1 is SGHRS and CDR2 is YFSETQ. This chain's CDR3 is CASSLSRGQDGYTF. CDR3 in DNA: TGCGCCAGCAGCTTGTCCAGGGGGCAGGATGGCTACACCTTC. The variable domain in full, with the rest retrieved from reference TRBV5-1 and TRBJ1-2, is KAGVTQTPRYLIKTRGQQVTLSCSPISGHRSVSWYQQTPGQGLQFLFEYFSETQRNKGNFPGRFSGRQFSNSRSEMNVSTLELGDSALYLCASSLSRGQDGYTFGSGTRLTVV.

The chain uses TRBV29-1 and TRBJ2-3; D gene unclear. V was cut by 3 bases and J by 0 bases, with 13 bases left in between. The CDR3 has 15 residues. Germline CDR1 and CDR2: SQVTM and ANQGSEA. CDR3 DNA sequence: TGCAGCGTTGATCCCCGATCAGTGAGCACAGATACGCAGTATTTT. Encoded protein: CSVDPRSVSTDTQYF.

The chain's CDR3 is CASSFAGVSEAFF. Here the CDR3 DNA reads TGTGCCAGCAGCTTTGCGGGGGTCTCTGAAGCTTTCTTT. The rearrangement links TRBV7-9 to TRBJ1-1; a weak D match, TRBD1 (5 bases). This CDR3 has 13 residues. Germline-derived CDR1 and CDR2 are SEHNR and FQNEAQ (reference sequence). The V end was cut by 3 bases, the J end by 6 bases, with 11 bases between.

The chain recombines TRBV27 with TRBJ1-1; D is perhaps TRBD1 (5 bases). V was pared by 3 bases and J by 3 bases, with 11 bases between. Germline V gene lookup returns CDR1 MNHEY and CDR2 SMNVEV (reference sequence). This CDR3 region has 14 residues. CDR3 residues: CASSLQGLYTEAFF. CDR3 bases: TGTGCCAGCAGTTTGCAGGGCCTTTACACTGAAGCTTTCTTT.

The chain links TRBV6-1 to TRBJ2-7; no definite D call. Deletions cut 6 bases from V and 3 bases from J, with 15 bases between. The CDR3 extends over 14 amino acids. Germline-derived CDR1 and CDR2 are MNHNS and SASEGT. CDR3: CASSAGSAYYEQYF. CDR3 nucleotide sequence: TGTGCCAGCAGCGCAGGATCGGCCTACTACGAGCAGTACTTC.

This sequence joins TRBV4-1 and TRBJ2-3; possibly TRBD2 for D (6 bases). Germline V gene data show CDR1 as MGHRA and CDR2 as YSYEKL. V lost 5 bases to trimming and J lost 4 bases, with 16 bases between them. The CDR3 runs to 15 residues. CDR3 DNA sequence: TGCGCCAGCAGCTCGGAGGGGATCTCGGCAGATACGCAGTATTTT. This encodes CASSSEGISADTQYF.

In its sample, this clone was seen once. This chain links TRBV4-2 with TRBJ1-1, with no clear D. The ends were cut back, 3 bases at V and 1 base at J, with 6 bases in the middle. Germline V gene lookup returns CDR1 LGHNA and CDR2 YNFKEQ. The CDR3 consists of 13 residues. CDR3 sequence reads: CASSQAWNTEAFF. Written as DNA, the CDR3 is TGTGCCAGCAGCCAGGCATGGAACACTGAAGCTTTCTTT.

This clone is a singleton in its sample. The CDR3 loop reads CSVVTGVNTEAFF. The CDR3 region has the DNA TGCAGCGTAGTAACAGGGGTCAACACTGAAGCTTTCTTT. The rearrangement uses TRBV29-1 and TRBJ1-1, with 7 bases lining up with TRBD1. From germline, CDR1 is SQVTM and CDR2 ANQGSEA. The CDR3 is 13 amino acids. V shed 6 bases, J shed 2 bases, and the junction held 6 bases outside the gene matches. Full variable domain (missing parts from reference TRBV29-1 and TRBJ1-1): SAVISQKPSRDICQRGTSLTIQCQVDSQVTMMFWYRQQPGQSLTLIATANQGSEATYESGFVIDKFPISRPNLTFSTLTVSNMSPEDSSIYLCSVVTGVNTEAFFGQGTRLTVV.

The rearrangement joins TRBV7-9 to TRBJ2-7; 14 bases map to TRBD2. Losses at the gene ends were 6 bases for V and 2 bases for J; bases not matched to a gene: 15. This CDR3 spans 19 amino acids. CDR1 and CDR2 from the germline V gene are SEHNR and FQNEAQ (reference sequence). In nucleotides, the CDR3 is TGTGCCAGCAGTTCAACCGGGACTAGCGGGGGCAGTATGCCCTACGAGCAGTACTTC. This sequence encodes CASSSTGTSGGSMPYEQYF.

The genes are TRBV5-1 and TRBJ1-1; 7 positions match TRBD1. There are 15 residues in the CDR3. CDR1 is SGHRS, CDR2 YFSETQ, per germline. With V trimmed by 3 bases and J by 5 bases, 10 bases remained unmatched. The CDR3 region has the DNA TGCGCCAGCAGCTATTACTACAGGGGCCCGACTGAAGCTTTCTTT. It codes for CASSYYYRGPTEAFF.

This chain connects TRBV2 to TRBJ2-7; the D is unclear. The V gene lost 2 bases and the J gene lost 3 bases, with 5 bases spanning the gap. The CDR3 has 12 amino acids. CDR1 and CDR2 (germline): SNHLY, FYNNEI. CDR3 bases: TGTGCCAGCAGTGAATTCAACTACGAGCAGTACTTC. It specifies CASSEFNYEQYF.

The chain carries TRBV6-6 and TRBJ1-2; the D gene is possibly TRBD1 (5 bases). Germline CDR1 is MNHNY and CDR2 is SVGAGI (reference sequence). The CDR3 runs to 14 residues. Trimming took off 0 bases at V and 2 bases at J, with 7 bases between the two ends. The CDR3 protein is CASSYSAGNYGYTF. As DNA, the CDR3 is TGTGCCAGCAGTTACTCGGCAGGGAACTATGGCTACACCTTC.

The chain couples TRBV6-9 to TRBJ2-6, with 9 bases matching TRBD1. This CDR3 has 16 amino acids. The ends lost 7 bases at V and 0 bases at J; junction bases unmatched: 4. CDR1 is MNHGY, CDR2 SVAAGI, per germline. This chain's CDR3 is CASIDRGYSGANVLTF. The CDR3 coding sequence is TGTGCCAGCATTGACAGGGGGTACTCTGGGGCCAACGTCCTGACTTTC.

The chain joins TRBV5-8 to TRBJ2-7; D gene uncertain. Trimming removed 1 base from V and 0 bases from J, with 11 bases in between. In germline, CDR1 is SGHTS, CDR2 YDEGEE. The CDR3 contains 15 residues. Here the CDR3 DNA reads TGTGCCAGCAGCTTGTTTGGCCACAGCTCCTACGAGCAGTACTTC. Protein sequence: CASSLFGHSSYEQYF.

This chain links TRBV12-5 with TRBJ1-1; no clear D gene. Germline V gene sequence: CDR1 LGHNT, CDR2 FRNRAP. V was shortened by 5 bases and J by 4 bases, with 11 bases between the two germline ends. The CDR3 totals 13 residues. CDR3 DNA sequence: TGTGCTAGTGGTCTGGCCCCCGGCACTGAAGCTTTCTTT. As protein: CASGLAPGTEAFF.

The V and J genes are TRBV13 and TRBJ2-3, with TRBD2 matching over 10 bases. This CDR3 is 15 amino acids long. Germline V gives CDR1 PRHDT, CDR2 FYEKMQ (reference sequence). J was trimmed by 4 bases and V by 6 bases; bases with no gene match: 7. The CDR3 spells CASRASGGLSDTQYF. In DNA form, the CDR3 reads TGTGCCAGCAGGGCTAGCGGGGGCCTTTCAGATACGCAGTATTTT.

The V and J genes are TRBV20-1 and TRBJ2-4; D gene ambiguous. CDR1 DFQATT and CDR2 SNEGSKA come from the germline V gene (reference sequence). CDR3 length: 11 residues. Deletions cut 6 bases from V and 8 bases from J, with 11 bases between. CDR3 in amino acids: CSALFRYIQYF. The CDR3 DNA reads TGCAGTGCCTTATTCAGGTACATTCAGTACTTC.

This CDR3 reads CASRGDREDSPLHF. The CDR3, as DNA: TGTGCCAGCAGGGGCGACAGGGAGGATTCACCCCTCCACTTT. V usage is TRBV7-9 and J usage is TRBJ1-6, with 7 bases aligning to TRBD1. The CDR3 length is 14 residues. The V gene end was trimmed by 6 bases and the J gene end by 8 bases; junction bases not matched to a gene: 7. Germline V gene data show CDR1 as SEHNR and CDR2 as FQNEAQ (reference sequence).